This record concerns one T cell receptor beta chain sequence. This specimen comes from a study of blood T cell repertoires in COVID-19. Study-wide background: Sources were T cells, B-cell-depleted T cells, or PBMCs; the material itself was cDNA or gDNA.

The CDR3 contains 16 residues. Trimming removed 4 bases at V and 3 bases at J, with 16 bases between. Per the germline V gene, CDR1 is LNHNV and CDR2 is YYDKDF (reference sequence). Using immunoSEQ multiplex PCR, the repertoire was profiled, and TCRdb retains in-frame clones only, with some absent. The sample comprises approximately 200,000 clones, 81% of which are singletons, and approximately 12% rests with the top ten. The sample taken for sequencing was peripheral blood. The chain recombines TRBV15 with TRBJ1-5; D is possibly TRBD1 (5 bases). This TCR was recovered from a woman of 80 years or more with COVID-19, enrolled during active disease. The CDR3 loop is CATSKGGTVANQPQHF. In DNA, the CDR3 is TGTGCCACCAGCAAAGGCGGGACGGTCGCCAATCAGCCCCAGCATTTT.